Described below is a single T cell receptor (beta chain) sequence and its context. Its antigen is not known. This sample is part of a study of shared clonotypes between healthy human individuals. Across the study: Used for every donor were three CD4 naive, three CD4 memory, two CD8 naive and one CD8 memory plate.

Generated by immunoSEQ multiplex PCR, the TCRdb table keeps only in-frame clones and is missing some. Of about 680,000 clones listed, 74% were seen once; the top ten hold 1.5% to 2%. This CDR3 spans 14 amino acids. The junction had 5 bases not matched to a gene; V was cut back by 6 bases and J by 3 bases. CDR1 is SNHLY and CDR2 is FYNNEI in the germline V gene. Points from the study as a whole: Non-shared clonotypes displayed generation probabilities falling below those of clonotypes present in all four donors. Naive subsets, compared against memory subsets, generally had larger estimated richness values.

The chain uses TRBV2 and TRBJ2-5, with TRBD2 identical over 9 bases. The sequenced material came from memory CD4+ T cells sorted from blood. The sample's subset: CD45RA-negative fraction. The origin of this receptor is a woman aged 25 to 45 in good health. CDR3 sequence (DNA): TGTGCCAGCAGCGACGCGGGGGGGGAAGAGACCCAGTACTTC. Amino acid sequence: CASSDAGGEETQYF. Supplemented by reference TRBV2 and TRBJ2-5, the full variable domain reads EPEVTQTPSHQVTQMGQEVILRCVPISNHLYFYWYRQILGQKVEFLVSFYNNEISEKSEIFDDQFSVERPDGSNFTLKIRSTKLEDSAMYFCASSDAGGEETQYFGPGTRLLVL.